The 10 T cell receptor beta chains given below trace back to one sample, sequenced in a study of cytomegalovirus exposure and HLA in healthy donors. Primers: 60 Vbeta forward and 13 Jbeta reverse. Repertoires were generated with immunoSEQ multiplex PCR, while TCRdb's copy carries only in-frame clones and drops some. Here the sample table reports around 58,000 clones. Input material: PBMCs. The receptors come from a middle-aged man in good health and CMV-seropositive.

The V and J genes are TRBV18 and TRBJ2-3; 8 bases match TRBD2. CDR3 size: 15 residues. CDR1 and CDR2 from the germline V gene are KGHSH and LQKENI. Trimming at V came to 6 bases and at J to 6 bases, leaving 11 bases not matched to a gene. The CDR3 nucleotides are TGTGCCAGCTCCACCAACGGGGGGGGCATGGATACGCAGTATTTT. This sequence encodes CASSTNGGGMDTQYF.

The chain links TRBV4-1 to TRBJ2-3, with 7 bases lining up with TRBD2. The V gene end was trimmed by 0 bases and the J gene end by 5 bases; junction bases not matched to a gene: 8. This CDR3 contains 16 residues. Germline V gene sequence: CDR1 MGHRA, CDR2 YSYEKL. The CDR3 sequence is CASSQDPGPGGDTQYF. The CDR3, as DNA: TGCGCCAGCAGCCAAGATCCGGGGCCGGGGGGAGATACGCAGTATTTT.

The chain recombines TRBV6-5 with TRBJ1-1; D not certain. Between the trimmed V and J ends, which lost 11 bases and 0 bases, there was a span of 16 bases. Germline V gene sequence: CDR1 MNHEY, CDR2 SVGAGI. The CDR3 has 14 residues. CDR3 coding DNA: TGTGCCTCCTCGGCCGTGAGGGTGAACACTGAAGCTTTCTTT. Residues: CASSAVRVNTEAFF.

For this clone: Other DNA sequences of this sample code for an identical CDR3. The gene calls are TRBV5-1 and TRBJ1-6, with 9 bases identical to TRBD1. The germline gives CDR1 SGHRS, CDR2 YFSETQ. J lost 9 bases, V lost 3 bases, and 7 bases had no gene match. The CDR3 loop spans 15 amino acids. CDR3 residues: CASSSGTGTVSPLHF. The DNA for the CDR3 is TGCGCCAGCAGCTCCGGGACAGGGACTGTTTCACCCCTCCACTTT.

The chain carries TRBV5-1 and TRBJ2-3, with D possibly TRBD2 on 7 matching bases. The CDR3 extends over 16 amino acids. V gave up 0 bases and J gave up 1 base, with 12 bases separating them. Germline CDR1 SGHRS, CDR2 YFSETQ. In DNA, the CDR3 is TGCGCCAGCAGCTTGGGGGCGGGGGCGCGCACAGATACGCAGTATTTT. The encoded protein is CASSLGAGARTDTQYF.

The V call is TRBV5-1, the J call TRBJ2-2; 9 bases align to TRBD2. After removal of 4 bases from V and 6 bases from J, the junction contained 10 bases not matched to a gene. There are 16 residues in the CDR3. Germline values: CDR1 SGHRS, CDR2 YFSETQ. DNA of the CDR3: TGCGCCAGCAGCCCTAGCGGGGAGGTTGTCGCCGGGGAGCTGTTTTTT. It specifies CASSPSGEVVAGELFF.

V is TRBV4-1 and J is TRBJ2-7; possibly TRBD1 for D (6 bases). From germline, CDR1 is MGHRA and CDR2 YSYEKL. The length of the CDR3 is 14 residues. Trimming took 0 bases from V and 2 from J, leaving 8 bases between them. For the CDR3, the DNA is TGCGCCAGCAGCCAAGAGGACAGCGCCTACGAGCAGTACTTC. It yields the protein CASSQEDSAYEQYF.

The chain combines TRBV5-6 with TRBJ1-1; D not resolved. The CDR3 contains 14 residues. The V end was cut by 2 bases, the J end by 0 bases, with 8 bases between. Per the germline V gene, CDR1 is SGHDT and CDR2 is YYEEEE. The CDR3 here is CASSFIDMNTEAFF. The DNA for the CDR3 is TGTGCCAGCAGCTTTATAGACATGAACACTGAAGCTTTCTTT.

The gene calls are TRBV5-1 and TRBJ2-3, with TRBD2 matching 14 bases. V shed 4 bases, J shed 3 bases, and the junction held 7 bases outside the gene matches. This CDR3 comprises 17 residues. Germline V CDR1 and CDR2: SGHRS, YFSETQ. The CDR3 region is CASSRTSGRSGTDTQYF. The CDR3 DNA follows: TGCGCCAGCAGCAGGACTAGCGGGAGGTCCGGGACAGATACGCAGTATTTT. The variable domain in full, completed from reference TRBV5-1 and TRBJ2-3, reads KAGVTQTPRYLIKTRGQQVTLSCSPISGHRSVSWYQQTPGQGLQFLFEYFSETQRNKGNFPGRFSGRQFSNSRSEMNVSTLELGDSALYLCASSRTSGRSGTDTQYFGPGTRLTVL.

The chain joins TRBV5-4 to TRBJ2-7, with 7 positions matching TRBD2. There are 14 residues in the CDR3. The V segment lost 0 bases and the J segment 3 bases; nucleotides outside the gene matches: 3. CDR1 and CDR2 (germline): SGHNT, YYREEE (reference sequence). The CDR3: CASSLGGGNYEQYF. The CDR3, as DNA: TGTGCCAGCAGCTTGGGGGGGGGAAACTACGAGCAGTACTTC.